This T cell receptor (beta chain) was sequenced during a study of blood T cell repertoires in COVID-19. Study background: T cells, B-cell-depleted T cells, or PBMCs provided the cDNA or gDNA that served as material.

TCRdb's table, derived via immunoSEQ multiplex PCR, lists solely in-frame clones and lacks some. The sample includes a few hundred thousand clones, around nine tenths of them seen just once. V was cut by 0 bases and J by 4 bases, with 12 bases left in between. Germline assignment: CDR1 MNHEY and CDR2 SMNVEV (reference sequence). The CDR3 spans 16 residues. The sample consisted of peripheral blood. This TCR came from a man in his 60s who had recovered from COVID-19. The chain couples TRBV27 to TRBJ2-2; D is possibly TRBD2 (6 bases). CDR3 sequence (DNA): TGTGCCAGCAGTTTATCAGGGACTCTGTTCACCGGGGAGCTGTTTTTT. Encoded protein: CASSLSGTLFTGELFF.